The 26 T cell receptor beta chains listed next were all sequenced from one sample in a study of cytomegalovirus exposure and HLA in healthy donors. The study ran its PCR with 60 Vbeta and 13 Jbeta primers. Here immunoSEQ multiplex PCR was the method, and the copy in TCRdb shows in-frame clones only, minus some. This table has about 230,000 clones, 70% to 85% appearing once. Sequenced input: PBMCs. All receptors come from a woman aged 40 to 50 in good health and CMV-seronegative.

The J gene is TRBJ1-2, the V gene TRBV7-3, with D possibly matching TRBD1 (6 bases). Trimming took 5 bases from V and 4 from J, leaving 17 bases between them. CDR1 is SGHTA, CDR2 FQGTGA, per germline. This CDR3 has 15 residues. In DNA, the CDR3 is TGTGCCAGCAGCCCCGTCGGGGGGCTCGTCTATGGCTACACCTTC. Amino acids: CASSPVGGLVYGYTF. Supplemented by reference TRBV7-3 and TRBJ1-2, the full variable domain reads GAGVSQTPSNKVTEKGKYVELRCDPISGHTALYWYRQSLGQGPEFLIYFQGTGAADDSGLPNDRFFAVRPEGSVSTLKIQRTERGDSAVYLCASSPVGGLVYGYTFGSGTRLTVV.

This chain joins TRBV9 and TRBJ2-3, with 9 bases aligning to TRBD2. Germline trimming cut 3 bases from V and 4 bases from J; bases unmatched to any gene: 9. The CDR3 has 16 amino acids. The germline CDR1 and CDR2 sequences are SGDLS and YYNGEE. CDR3 sequence reads: CASSGGGSGGADTQYF. CDR3 nucleotides: TGTGCCAGCAGCGGAGGGGGTAGCGGGGGTGCAGATACGCAGTATTTT.

This chain connects TRBV19 to TRBJ1-1, with a possible D match to TRBD1 (6 bases). This CDR3 is 13 amino acids long. With 6 bases removed from V and 1 base from J, the gap between germline ends came to 9 bases. The germline V gene encodes CDR1 LNHDA and CDR2 SQIVND (reference sequence). CDR3 protein: CASSQGGNTEAFF. The CDR3 region has the DNA TGTGCCAGTAGCCAAGGGGGGAACACTGAAGCTTTCTTT. Variable domain in full (rest from reference TRBV19 and TRBJ1-1): DGGITQSPKYLFRKEGQNVTLSCEQNLNHDAMYWYRQDPGQGLRLIYYSQIVNDFQKGDIAEGYSVSREKKESFPLTVTSAQKNPTAFYLCASSQGGNTEAFFGQGTRLTVV.

V and J are TRBV11-3 and TRBJ2-3, with a possible D match to TRBD1 (6 bases). Trimming removed 8 bases from V and 3 bases from J, with 12 bases in between. Germline CDR1 is SGHNT and CDR2 is YENEEA. CDR3 length: 13 amino acids. This chain's CDR3 is CASGTPGTDTQYF. Here the CDR3 DNA reads TGTGCCAGCGGGACACCCGGGACAGATACGCAGTATTTT.

The chain couples TRBV7-9 to TRBJ1-2; unclear D gene. The length of the CDR3 is 15 residues. Germline V gene data show CDR1 as SEHNR and CDR2 as FQNEAQ (reference sequence). The V end was cut by 6 bases, the J end by 6 bases, with 20 bases between. The chain's CDR3 is CASRPRLVGLDGYTF. The CDR3 DNA reads as TGTGCCAGCAGGCCGAGACTAGTCGGTCTGGATGGCTACACCTTC.

The genes are TRBV7-9 and TRBJ1-2; no firm D call. The CDR3 spans 11 residues. Germline CDR1 SEHNR, CDR2 FQNEAQ (reference sequence). V was trimmed by 4 bases and J by 10 bases, leaving 10 bases between them. The CDR3 is CASSSYRDYTF. The CDR3 DNA reads as TGTGCCAGCAGCTCCTACCGGGACTACACCTTC.

V gene TRBV25-1 combines with J gene TRBJ2-2; weak D call: TRBD1 (7 bases). The CDR3 sequence is 15 residues long. The germline V gene encodes CDR1 MGHDK and CDR2 SYGVNS. The ends were cut back, 2 bases at V and 4 bases at J, with 11 bases in the middle. CDR3 DNA sequence: TGTGCCAGCAGTGAACACAGGGGAGGCACCGGGGAGCTGTTTTTT. It codes for CASSEHRGGTGELFF.

Only one count was recorded for this clone. J is TRBJ2-1 and V is TRBV27, with TRBD1 identical over 9 bases. Germline lookup yields CDR1 MNHEY and CDR2 SMNVEV (reference sequence). The junction had 20 bases not matched to a gene; V was cut back by 7 bases and J by 10 bases. The CDR3 contains 17 residues. The DNA of the CDR3 is TGTGCCAGCAATTGGCGTTGGATCGGGACAGGGAAGGGCGAGCAGTTCTTC. Translation gives CASNWRWIGTGKGEQFF.

CDR3 in amino acids: CASSPLGDGGNYGYTF. The CDR3 bases are TGTGCCAGCAGCCCACTCGGGGACGGGGGTAACTATGGCTACACCTTC. The V gene is TRBV13, the J gene TRBJ1-2, with a weak D call TRBD1 (5 bases). Germline V gene sequence: CDR1 PRHDT, CDR2 FYEKMQ (reference sequence). Trimming removed 5 bases from V and 1 base from J, with 17 bases in between. The CDR3 totals 16 residues.

V is TRBV7-9 and J is TRBJ2-1; a weak D match, TRBD2 (6 bases). This CDR3 is built from 17 residues. Germline V gene data show CDR1 as SEHNR and CDR2 as FQNEAQ (reference sequence). Trimming left V 5 bases short and J 4 bases short, with 21 bases between. The chain's CDR3 is CASSLVLGSGKYNEQFF. The CDR3 nucleotides are TGTGCCAGCAGCCTCGTTTTGGGTAGCGGCAAGTACAATGAGCAGTTCTTC.

V usage is TRBV13 and J usage is TRBJ2-7; 8 bases agree with TRBD2. The germline V gene encodes CDR1 PRHDT and CDR2 FYEKMQ (reference sequence). V lost 7 bases, J lost 5 bases, and 7 bases stayed unmatched. The CDR3 sequence is 13 residues long. CDR3 sequence (DNA): TGTGCCAGCAACGTGCGGGGGGCGCACGAGCAGTACTTC. Its protein product is CASNVRGAHEQYF.

V is TRBV7-3 and J is TRBJ2-2; TRBD1 matches 10 bases. Trimming took 1 base from V and 2 from J; bases not matched to a gene: 4. CDR1 SGHTA and CDR2 FQGTGA come from the germline V gene. The CDR3 sequence is 17 residues long. In nucleotides, the CDR3 is TGTGCCAGCAGCTTAAAGGGACAGGGGCTTAACACCGGGGAGCTGTTTTTT. Translating gives CASSLKGQGLNTGELFF.

The chain has TRBV10-3 and TRBJ2-7; possibly TRBD1 for D (6 bases). Germline V gene sequence: CDR1 ENHRY, CDR2 SYGVKD. The germline V and J ends were trimmed by 7 bases and 3 bases, with 16 bases remaining between them. CDR3 length: 14 residues. The CDR3 nucleotides are TGTGCCATCAAAGCCGGGACACCGGGCTACGAGCAGTACTTC. The encoded protein is CAIKAGTPGYEQYF.

This clone came up once. The gene calls are TRBV7-6 and TRBJ2-2; D is unclear. V dropped 5 bases and J dropped 0 bases, with 10 bases sitting between them. Germline loops: CDR1 SGHVS, CDR2 FNYEAQ. The CDR3 has 15 amino acids. The DNA for the CDR3 is TGTGCCAGCAGCCCCGCGAAAGCGAACACCGGGGAGCTGTTTTTT. Its protein product is CASSPAKANTGELFF.

The chain is built from TRBV6-4 and TRBJ2-2; D is possibly TRBD2 (5 bases). The ends were cut back, 2 bases at V and 4 bases at J, with 8 bases in the middle. CDR1 MRHNA and CDR2 SNTAGT come from the germline V gene. This CDR3 contains 14 residues. CDR3: CASSDGEGTGELFF. Here the CDR3 DNA reads TGTGCCAGCAGTGACGGCGAGGGCACCGGGGAGCTGTTTTTT.

The chain carries TRBV18 and TRBJ1-1; TRBD1 is a possible D gene (6 bases). Per the germline V gene, CDR1 is KGHSH and CDR2 is LQKENI. Trimming left V 3 bases short and J 1 base short, with 9 bases between. The CDR3 has 14 residues. CDR3 sequence reads: CASSPSTGNTEAFF. DNA of the CDR3: TGTGCCAGCTCACCTTCGACAGGGAACACTGAAGCTTTCTTT.

The rearrangement uses TRBV20-1 and TRBJ1-4, with D maybe TRBD1 (5 bases). Trimming pared 7 bases from V and 5 bases from J, leaving 8 bases between. There are 11 residues in the CDR3. Germline loops: CDR1 DFQATT, CDR2 SNEGSKA (reference sequence). In nucleotides, the CDR3 is TGCAGTGTGGGACTGAATGAAAAACTGTTTTTT. Its protein product is CSVGLNEKLFF.

The rearrangement joins TRBV4-1 to TRBJ1-4; D is unresolved. The CDR3 runs to 14 residues. V was trimmed by 0 bases and J by 8 bases, leaving 10 bases between them. Germline V lookup: CDR1 MGHRA, CDR2 YSYEKL. The CDR3: CASSQDAGREKLFF. In DNA form, the CDR3 reads TGCGCCAGCAGCCAAGACGCGGGTCGCGAAAAACTGTTTTTT.

This clone has just a few counts. CDR3 DNA: TGCAGCGCCCCCGCGATCTCTGGAAACACCATATATTTT. It codes for CSAPAISGNTIYF. The chain links TRBV29-1 to TRBJ1-3; D unresolved. The CDR3 is 13 amino acids. Germline CDR1 and CDR2: SQVTM and ANQGSEA. Trimming took 7 bases from V and 0 from J, leaving 10 bases between them.

This clone was found a few times. The chain combines TRBV4-3 with TRBJ2-7; TRBD2 is a possible D gene (5 bases). The V gene lost 0 bases and the J gene lost 6 bases, with 9 bases spanning the gap. The CDR3 spans 13 residues. Germline lookup yields CDR1 LGHNA and CDR2 YSLEER. The CDR3 is CASSQEGVGEQYF. The DNA for the CDR3 is TGCGCCAGCAGCCAAGAGGGAGTAGGCGAGCAGTACTTC.

The rearrangement links TRBV9 to TRBJ2-7; maybe TRBD1 (5 bases). Trimming left V 0 bases short and J 6 bases short, with 7 bases between. CDR3 length equals 12 residues. Germline CDR1 SGDLS, CDR2 YYNGEE. The CDR3: CASSVATGEQYF. As DNA, the CDR3 is TGTGCCAGCAGCGTAGCTACAGGCGAGCAGTACTTC.

This sequence joins TRBV5-6 and TRBJ2-7; TRBD1 might be the D (5 bases). Germline V gene lookup returns CDR1 SGHDT and CDR2 YYEEEE. Trimming pared 6 bases from V and 0 bases from J, leaving 13 bases between. The CDR3 consists of 14 residues. For the CDR3, the DNA is TGTGCCAGCAACCTGGGGCCGTCCTCCTACGAGCAGTACTTC. Translating gives CASNLGPSSYEQYF. The full variable domain, rest sourced from reference TRBV5-6 and TRBJ2-7, is DAGVTQSPTHLIKTRGQQVTLRCSPKSGHDTVSWYQQALGQGPQFIFQYYEEEERQRGNFPDRFSGHQFPNYSSELNVNALLLGDSALYLCASNLGPSSYEQYFGPGTRLTVT.

The chain uses TRBV6-1 and TRBJ1-6; TRBD1 is a possible D gene (6 bases). V was trimmed by 3 bases and J by 9 bases, leaving 15 bases between them. The CDR3 spans 15 residues. CDR1 MNHNS and CDR2 SASEGT come from the germline V gene. This CDR3 is CASSDLAGAGSPLHF. The CDR3 DNA sequence: TGTGCCAGCAGTGATCTGGCGGGGGCAGGTTCACCCCTCCACTTT.

A single count supports this clone. This chain joins TRBV19 and TRBJ1-5, with 8 bases matching TRBD1. This CDR3 is 13 amino acids long. With 5 bases clipped from V and 6 bases from J, the junction kept 3 bases outside the gene matches. The V gene's germline CDR1 is LNHDA and CDR2 SQIVND (reference sequence). The CDR3, as DNA: TGTGCCAGTAGTTCCGGGACAGGTCAGCCCCAGCATTTT. Residues: CASSSGTGQPQHF.

The chain recombines TRBV4-3 with TRBJ1-5; D might be TRBD1 (5 bases). Germline V lookup: CDR1 LGHNA, CDR2 YSLEER. The CDR3 runs to 16 residues. Trimming took 0 bases from V and 6 from J, leaving 15 bases between them. CDR3 nucleotide sequence: TGCGCCAGCAGCCAAGACGCCCGGGGGGAGCGTCAGCCCCAGCATTTT. It yields the protein CASSQDARGERQPQHF.

V is TRBV6-4 and J is TRBJ2-2; D perhaps matches TRBD1 (6 bases). Germline CDR1 and CDR2: MRHNA and SNTAGT. This CDR3 contains 12 residues. V lost 6 bases, J lost 7 bases, and 9 bases lay in between. The chain's CDR3 is CASSATGGELFF. Here the CDR3 DNA reads TGTGCCAGCAGCGCGACAGGCGGGGAGCTGTTTTTT.